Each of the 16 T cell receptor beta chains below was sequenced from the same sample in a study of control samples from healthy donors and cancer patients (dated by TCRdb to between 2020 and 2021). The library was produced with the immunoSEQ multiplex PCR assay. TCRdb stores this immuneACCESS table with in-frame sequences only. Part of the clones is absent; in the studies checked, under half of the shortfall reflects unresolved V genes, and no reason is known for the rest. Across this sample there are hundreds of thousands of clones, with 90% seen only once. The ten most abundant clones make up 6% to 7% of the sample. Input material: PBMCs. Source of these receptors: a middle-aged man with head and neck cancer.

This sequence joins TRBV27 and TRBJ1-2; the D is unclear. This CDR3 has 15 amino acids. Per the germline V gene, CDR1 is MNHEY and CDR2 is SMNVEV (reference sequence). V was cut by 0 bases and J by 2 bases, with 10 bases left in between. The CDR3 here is CASSLSAGVNYGYTF. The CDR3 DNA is TGTGCCAGCAGTTTATCCGCGGGAGTCAACTATGGCTACACCTTC.

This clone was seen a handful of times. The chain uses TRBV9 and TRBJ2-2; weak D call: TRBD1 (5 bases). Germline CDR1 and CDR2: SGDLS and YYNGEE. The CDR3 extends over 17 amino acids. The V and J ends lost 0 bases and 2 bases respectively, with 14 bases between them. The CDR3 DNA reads TGTGCCAGCAGCGTAGCCGGGCCAGACAGAAACACCGGGGAGCTGTTTTTT. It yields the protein CASSVAGPDRNTGELFF. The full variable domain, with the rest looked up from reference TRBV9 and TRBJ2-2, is DSGVTQTPKHLITATGQRVTLRCSPRSGDLSVYWYQQSLDQGLQFLIQYYNGEERAKGNILERFSAQQFPDLHSELNLSSLELGDSALYFCASSVAGPDRNTGELFFGEGSRLTVL.

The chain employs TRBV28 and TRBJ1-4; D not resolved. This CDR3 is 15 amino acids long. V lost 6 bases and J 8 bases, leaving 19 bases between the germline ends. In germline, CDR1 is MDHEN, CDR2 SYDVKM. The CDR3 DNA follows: TGTGCCAGCAGAGGTTCCCCAGAAGGTTGGGAAAAACTGTTTTTT. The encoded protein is CASRGSPEGWEKLFF.

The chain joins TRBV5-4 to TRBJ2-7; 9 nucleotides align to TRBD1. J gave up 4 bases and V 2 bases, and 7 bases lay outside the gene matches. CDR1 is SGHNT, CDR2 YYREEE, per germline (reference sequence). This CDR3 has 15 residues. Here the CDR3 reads CASSLTQGASYEQYF. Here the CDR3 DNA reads TGTGCCAGCAGCTTAACACAGGGGGCATCGTACGAGCAGTACTTC.

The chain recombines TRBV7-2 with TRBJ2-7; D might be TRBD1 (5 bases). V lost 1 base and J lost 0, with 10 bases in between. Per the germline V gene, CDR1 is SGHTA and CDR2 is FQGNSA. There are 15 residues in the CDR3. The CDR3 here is CASSLGTSSSYEQYF. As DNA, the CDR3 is TGTGCCAGCAGCTTAGGGACATCAAGCTCCTACGAGCAGTACTTC. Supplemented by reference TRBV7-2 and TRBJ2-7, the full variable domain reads GAGVSQSPSNKVTEKGKDVELRCDPISGHTALYWYRQSLGQGLEFLIYFQGNSAPDKSGLPSDRFSAERTGGSVSTLTIQRTQQEDSAVYLCASSLGTSSSYEQYFGPGTRLTVT.

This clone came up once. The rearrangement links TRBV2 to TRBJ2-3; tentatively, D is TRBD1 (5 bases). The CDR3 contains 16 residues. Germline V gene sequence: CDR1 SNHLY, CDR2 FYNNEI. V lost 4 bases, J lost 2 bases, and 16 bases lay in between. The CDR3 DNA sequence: TGTGCCAGCAGTGTCCAAGGGGATCTACTCACAGATACGCAGTATTTT. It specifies CASSVQGDLLTDTQYF.

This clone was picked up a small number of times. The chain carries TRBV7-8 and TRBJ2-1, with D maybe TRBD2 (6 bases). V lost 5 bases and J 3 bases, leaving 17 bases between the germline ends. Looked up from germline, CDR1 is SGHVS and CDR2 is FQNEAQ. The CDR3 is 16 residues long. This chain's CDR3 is CASSHAASGYYNEQFF. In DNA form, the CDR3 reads TGTGCCAGCAGCCACGCGGCCAGCGGGTACTACAATGAGCAGTTCTTC.

The CDR3 sequence is CASSYADPGGYSGNTIYF. The CDR3 DNA follows: TGTGCCAGCAGTTACGCCGATCCCGGCGGTTACTCTGGAAACACCATATATTTT. The chain employs TRBV6-2 or TRBV6-3 and TRBJ1-3; D gene uncertain. CDR1 and CDR2 (germline): MNHEY, SVGEGT. V was shortened by 2 bases and J by 0 bases, with 17 bases between the two germline ends. The CDR3 is 18 residues long.

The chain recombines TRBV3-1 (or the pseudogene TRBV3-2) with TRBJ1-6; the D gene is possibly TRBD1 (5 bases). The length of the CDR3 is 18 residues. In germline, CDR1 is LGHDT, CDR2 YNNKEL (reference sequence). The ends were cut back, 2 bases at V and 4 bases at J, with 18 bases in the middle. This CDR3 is CASSQNELDRRYNSPLHF. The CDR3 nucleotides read TGTGCCAGCAGCCAAAATGAACTAGACAGAAGATATAATTCACCCCTCCACTTT.

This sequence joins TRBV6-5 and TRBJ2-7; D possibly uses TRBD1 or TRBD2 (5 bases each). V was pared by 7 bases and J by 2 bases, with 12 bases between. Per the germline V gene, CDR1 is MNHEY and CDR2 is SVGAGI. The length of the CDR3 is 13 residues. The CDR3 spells CASIRDATYEQYF. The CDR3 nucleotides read TGTGCCAGCATCCGGGACGCGACCTACGAGCAGTACTTC.

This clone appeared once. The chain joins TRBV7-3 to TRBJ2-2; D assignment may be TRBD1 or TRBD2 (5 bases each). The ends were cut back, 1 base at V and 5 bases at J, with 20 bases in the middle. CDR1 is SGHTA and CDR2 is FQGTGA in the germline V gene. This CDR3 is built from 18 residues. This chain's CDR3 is CASSLMGLWGPSTGELFF. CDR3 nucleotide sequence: TGTGCCAGCAGCTTAATGGGGTTGTGGGGACCCTCAACCGGGGAGCTGTTTTTT.

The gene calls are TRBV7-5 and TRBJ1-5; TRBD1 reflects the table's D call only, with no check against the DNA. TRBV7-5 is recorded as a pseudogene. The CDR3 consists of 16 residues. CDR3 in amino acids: CARSTCPQGSNQPQHF. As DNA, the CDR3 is TGTGCCAGAAGCACCTGTCCTCAGGGTAGCAATCAGCCCCAGCATTTT.

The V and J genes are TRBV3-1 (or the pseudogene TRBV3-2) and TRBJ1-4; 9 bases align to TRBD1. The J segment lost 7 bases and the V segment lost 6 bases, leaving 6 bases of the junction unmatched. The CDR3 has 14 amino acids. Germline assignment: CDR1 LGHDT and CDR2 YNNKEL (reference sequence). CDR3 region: CASRLQGASEKLFF. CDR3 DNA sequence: TGTGCCAGCAGGCTACAGGGGGCGAGTGAAAAACTGTTTTTT.

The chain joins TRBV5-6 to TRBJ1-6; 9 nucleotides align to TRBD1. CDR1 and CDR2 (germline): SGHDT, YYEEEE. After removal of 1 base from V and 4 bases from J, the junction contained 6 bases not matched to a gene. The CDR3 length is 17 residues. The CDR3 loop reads CASSLYGTGYYNSPLHF. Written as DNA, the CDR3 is TGTGCCAGCAGCTTGTATGGGACAGGGTATTATAATTCACCCCTCCACTTT.

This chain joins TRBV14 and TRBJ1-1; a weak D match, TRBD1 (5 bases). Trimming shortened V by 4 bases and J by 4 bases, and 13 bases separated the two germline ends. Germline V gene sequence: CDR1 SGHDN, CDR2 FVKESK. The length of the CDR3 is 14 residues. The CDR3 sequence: CASSPRWGSTEAFF. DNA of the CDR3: TGTGCCAGCAGCCCTCGATGGGGGTCCACTGAAGCTTTCTTT.

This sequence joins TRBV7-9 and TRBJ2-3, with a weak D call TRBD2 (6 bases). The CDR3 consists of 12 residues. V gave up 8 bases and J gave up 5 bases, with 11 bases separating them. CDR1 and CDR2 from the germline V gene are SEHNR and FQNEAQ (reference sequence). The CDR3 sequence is CASGRMRDTQYF. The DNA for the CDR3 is TGTGCCAGCGGGAGGATGAGAGATACGCAGTATTTT.